These 3 T cell receptor beta chains came from one sample sequenced in a study of identical twins (dated by TCRdb to between 2015 and 2016). To prepare the library, 5' RACE was applied. The sequencer was an Illumina HiSeq 2000. TCRdb handled the public reads itself, with Q25 trimming in fastp and clone calling in MiXCR, and kept productive beta chains. Duplicate CDR3 protein sequences are folded into a single record with the most common DNA and genes. The sample data list approximately 550,000 distinct CDR3 sequences, and 20% to 25% of these were observed just once. Approximately 0.48% of the sample belongs to the ten largest clones. The sample was also reused in another study, on yellow fever vaccine responses in identical twins.

Sequenced: CD4+ T cells sorted from blood. Every receptor here comes from a woman in her late teens or twenties in good health.

This chain joins TRBV7-2 and TRBJ1-6, with D uncertain. From germline, CDR1 is SGHTA and CDR2 FQGNSA. The germline V and J ends were trimmed by 2 bases and 2 bases, with 7 bases remaining between them. The CDR3 loop spans 15 amino acids. The CDR3 here is CASSLSGAYNSPLHF. The CDR3 DNA reads TGTGCCAGCAGCTTATCAGGTGCCTATAATTCACCCCTCCACTTT.

The rearrangement links TRBV4-1 to TRBJ1-1; D remains unclear. The germline CDR1 and CDR2 sequences are MGHRA and YSYEKL. The CDR3 contains 14 residues. The ends were cut back, 4 bases at V and 7 bases at J, with 16 bases in the middle. CDR3 protein: CASSRPEGLLEAFF. CDR3 bases: TGCGCCAGCAGCCGCCCCGAAGGACTACTTGAAGCTTTCTTT.

This clonotype was observed a handful of times. The chain employs TRBV10-3 and TRBJ2-1; 11 bases fit TRBD2. The CDR3 spans 15 residues. V trimming: 5 bases; J trimming: 2 bases; junction bases outside the gene matches: 2. The germline gives CDR1 ENHRY, CDR2 SYGVKD. The DNA for the CDR3 is TGTGCCATCAGTAATAGCGGGGGGGCCTACAATGAGCAGTTCTTC. Encoded protein: CAISNSGGAYNEQFF.